The 22 T cell receptor beta chains reported below all come from one sample, sequenced in a study of regulatory T cells in long-lasting Graves disease (dated by TCRdb to about 2021). The time point label here, explained by the study, means: newly diagnosed GD, antithyroid drugs for less than 3 months. For both TCR sequencing and RNA sequencing, RNA was extracted from PBMCs in TRIzol. Libraries were prepared through multiplex PCR. Reads for this sample came from an Illumina HiSeq 4000. CDR3 regions were amplified by Arm-PCR with iRepertoire HTBI primers to construct TCR beta libraries. The public reads were reprocessed in TCRdb via fastp at Q25 and MiXCR, keeping in-frame beta chains. A single entry per CDR3 protein holds the most common genes and DNA from its merged rows. The sample profile shows 440,000 or so distinct CDR3 sequences; about 16% of them were found once. Of the sample, about 11% falls within the top ten clones.

The same sample was also used in a study of T cells in Graves' hyperthyroidism and ophthalmopathy.

Source: peripheral blood mononuclear cells (PBMCs), taken at new diagnosis, from a patient treated with antithyroid drugs. The receptors were sampled from a woman aged 25-40 years with Graves disease. Donor details come from another sample of the same person, matched by shared clones.

The chain uses TRBV4-1 and TRBJ1-6, with D perhaps TRBD1 (5 bases). The germline V gene encodes CDR1 MGHRA and CDR2 YSYEKL. V was clipped by 1 base and J by 5 bases, with 9 bases between them. The CDR3 covers 15 residues. CDR3 in DNA: TGCGCCAGCAGCCAAGGCGACAGTAATAATTCACCCCTCCACTTT. Amino acids: CASSQGDSNNSPLHF.

This clonotype was picked up many times. The chain couples TRBV13 to TRBJ1-4; D is perhaps TRBD1 (6 bases). V lost 5 bases and J 7 bases, leaving 14 bases between the germline ends. The CDR3 has 14 amino acids. CDR1 and CDR2 (germline): PRHDT, FYEKMQ (reference sequence). CDR3 protein: CASSRRGFSEKLFF. In DNA form, the CDR3 reads TGTGCCAGCAGCCGCAGGGGATTTAGTGAAAAACTGTTTTTT.

This clonotype was seen repeatedly, ten times or more. The chain is built from TRBV12-3 or TRBV12-4 and TRBJ1-2; 7 bases are shared with TRBD1. There are 13 residues in the CDR3. With V trimmed by 7 bases and J by 6 bases, 8 bases remained unmatched. CDR3 sequence: CASIKDRANGYTF. CDR3 DNA sequence: TGTGCCAGCATCAAAGACAGGGCCAATGGCTACACCTTC.

This clonotype was seen ten or more times. The rearrangement uses TRBV20-1 and TRBJ1-1; 8 bases align to TRBD1. The germline gives CDR1 DFQATT, CDR2 SNEGSKA (reference sequence). The CDR3 length is 13 residues. The V and J ends lost 6 bases and 12 bases, in that order; junction bases with no gene match: 15. CDR3 residues: CSAAAWDRQGSFF. CDR3 bases: TGCAGTGCAGCTGCCTGGGACAGGCAGGGATCTTTCTTT.

In its sample, this clonotype was seen many times. CDR3 sequence (DNA): TGTGCCAGCAGTCCCAGGGACGGAGCTTTGAATGGCTACACCTTC. As protein: CASSPRDGALNGYTF. The chain recombines TRBV12-3 or TRBV12-4 with TRBJ1-2, with D perhaps TRBD1 (5 bases). The CDR3 has 15 residues. V was trimmed by 5 bases and J by 6 bases, leaving 19 bases between them.

The J gene is TRBJ2-1, the V gene TRBV7-3; perhaps TRBD2 as D (5 bases). This CDR3 spans 13 amino acids. V lost 1 base to trimming and J lost 7 bases, with 8 bases between them. Germline V gene lookup returns CDR1 SGHTA and CDR2 FQGTGA. In nucleotides, the CDR3 is TGTGCCAGCAGCTTAAGGCGAGGGAATGAGCAGTTCTTC. It codes for CASSLRRGNEQFF.

Concerning this clonotype itself: The likely explanation is a read error, given a far larger clone one base away. This chain's CDR3 is CASRPVRTSPIYEQFF. CDR3 nucleotides: TGTGCCAGCAGACCTGTTAGAACTAGCCCAATCTACGAGCAGTTCTTC. J is TRBJ2-1 and V is TRBV6-1; a possible D gene is TRBD2 (6 bases). From germline, CDR1 is MNHNS and CDR2 SASEGT. V lost 6 bases and J lost 10, with 25 bases in between. There are 16 residues in the CDR3.

In this sample, this clonotype turned up once. Since a much larger clone is just one base distant, this may be a read error. The chain couples TRBV29-1 to TRBJ1-1; D unresolved. The CDR3 loop spans 13 amino acids. Trimming cost V 5 bases and J 2 bases, with 12 bases left between them. Germline V gives CDR1 SQVTM, CDR2 ANQGSEA. The chain's CDR3 is CSVTSPSNTEAFF. Here the CDR3 DNA reads TGCAGCGTTACATCCCCCAGCAACACTGAAGCTTTCTTT.

With respect to this clonotype: A much larger clonotype is one base distant, so this may be a read error. The V and J genes are TRBV29-1 and TRBJ2-7; 10 bases align to TRBD2. Germline CDR1 is SQVTM and CDR2 is ANQGSEA. The CDR3 is 16 amino acids. CDR3 in amino acids: CSVAGTSALEAYEQHF. The DNA of the CDR3 is TGCAGCGTCGCCGGGACTAGCGCCCTTGAAGCCTACGAGCAGCACTTC.

V is TRBV10-2 and J is TRBJ1-5; D not certain. V lost 0 bases, J lost 4 bases, and 7 bases lay in between. The CDR3 sequence is 14 residues long. The germline gives CDR1 WSHSY, CDR2 SAAADI. The CDR3 loop is CASSESKKNQPQHF. The CDR3, as DNA: TGCGCCAGCAGTGAGTCGAAAAAAAATCAGCCCCAGCATTTT.

The chain uses TRBV9 and TRBJ1-2, with D maybe TRBD1 (6 bases). V was pared by 1 base and J by 7 bases, with 8 bases between. CDR1 is SGDLS, CDR2 YYNGEE, per germline. The CDR3 runs 12 residues. The CDR3 region is CASSVRGSGYTF. CDR3 DNA: TGTGCCAGCAGCGTAAGGGGGTCTGGCTACACCTTC.

The rearrangement links TRBV14 to TRBJ2-6; tentative D call: TRBD1 (5 bases). The V gene's germline CDR1 is SGHDN and CDR2 FVKESK. The V and J ends lost 1 base and 1 base respectively, with 5 bases between them. This CDR3 contains 15 residues. The CDR3 DNA reads TGTGCCAGCAGCCAAGCAGGGTCTGGGGCCAACGTCCTGACTTTC. Its protein is CASSQAGSGANVLTF.

This clonotype was picked up a small number of times. The CDR3 DNA follows: TGTGCCAGCAGAGACAGGGGGAGTCAGCCCCAGCATTTT. This translates into CASRDRGSQPQHF. This chain uses TRBV6-2 or TRBV6-3 with TRBJ1-5; TRBD1 matches 9 bases. The V and J ends lost 6 bases and 6 bases, in that order; junction bases with no gene match: 3. The CDR3 runs 13 residues. Germline CDR1 reads MNHEY; CDR2 reads SVGEGT.

V usage is TRBV29-1 and J usage is TRBJ1-1; no definite D call. The CDR3 loop spans 10 amino acids. V gave up 2 bases and J gave up 2 bases, with 0 bases separating them. Germline CDR1 is SQVTM and CDR2 is ANQGSEA. The CDR3 here is CSVENTEAFF. The CDR3, as DNA: TGCAGCGTTGAAAACACTGAAGCTTTCTTT.

This clonotype was found many times. The V call is TRBV28, the J call TRBJ1-1; D is uncertain. The CDR3 loop spans 14 amino acids. Germline CDR1 is MDHEN and CDR2 is SYDVKM. The V and J ends lost 5 bases and 6 bases respectively, with 16 bases between them. The CDR3 region is CASSPTSASAEAFF. DNA of the CDR3: TGTGCCAGCAGTCCTACCTCAGCTAGCGCTGAAGCTTTCTTT.

The chain employs TRBV4-2 and TRBJ2-7; D is unclear. Germline V gene data show CDR1 as LGHNA and CDR2 as YNFKEQ. Trimming removed 1 base at V and 6 bases at J, with 10 bases between. The CDR3 spans 13 residues. CDR3 sequence (DNA): TGTGCCAGCAGCCAAGGGGTCGGAACCGAGCAGTACTTC. This codes for CASSQGVGTEQYF.

This clonotype occurred many times. The rearrangement joins TRBV6-2 or TRBV6-3 to TRBJ2-1; D possibly uses TRBD1 or TRBD2 (5 bases each). This CDR3 has 16 amino acids. V was shortened by 6 bases and J by 1 base, with 16 bases between the two germline ends. Per the germline V gene, CDR1 is MNHEY and CDR2 is SVGEGT. DNA of the CDR3: TGTGCCAGCAGCTACCTGGGACCGGTATCCTACAATGAGCAGTTCTTC. It yields the protein CASSYLGPVSYNEQFF.

This clonotype was seen many times. The chain links TRBV3-1 to TRBJ1-2; D is unresolved. Germline lookup yields CDR1 LGHDT and CDR2 YNNKEL (reference sequence). CDR3 length: 16 residues. V was pared by 0 bases and J by 2 bases, with 13 bases between. The chain's CDR3 is CASSQDSTPTNYGYTF. CDR3 DNA sequence: TGTGCCAGCAGCCAAGATTCAACTCCCACAAACTATGGCTACACCTTC.

In its sample, this clonotype was seen a few times. This may stem from a read error, because a much larger clone lies one nucleotide away. The chain has TRBV11-2 and TRBJ1-5; D uncertain. Germline CDR1 and CDR2: SGHAT and FQNNGV. V was shortened by 0 bases and J by 7 bases, with 7 bases between the two germline ends. This CDR3 contains 13 residues. The CDR3 protein is CASSLDCRQPQHF. CDR3 in DNA: TGTGCCAGCAGCTTAGATTGCCGCCAGCCCCAGCATTTT.

Many counts were recorded for this clonotype. This chain uses TRBV4-2 with TRBJ1-2; D gene uncertain. Germline V gene lookup returns CDR1 LGHNA and CDR2 YNFKEQ. This CDR3 comprises 15 residues. Trimming removed 4 bases at V and 5 bases at J, with 17 bases between. The chain's CDR3 is CASSPGPSGLYGYTF. CDR3 DNA: TGTGCCAGCAGCCCCGGGCCGTCGGGGTTGTATGGCTACACCTTC.

This clonotype was counted a few times. This rearrangement joins TRBV7-2 to TRBJ2-5, with no clear D. Germline V lookup: CDR1 SGHTA, CDR2 FQGNSA. V shed 5 bases and J shed 5 bases, with 12 bases lying between them. The CDR3 runs 13 residues. CDR3 in amino acids: CASSAWAGETQYF. The CDR3, as DNA: TGTGCCAGCAGCGCCTGGGCCGGGGAGACCCAGTACTTC.

This clonotype was seen repeatedly, ten times or more. V is TRBV7-2 and J is TRBJ2-1; the D is unclear. The CDR3 spans 13 residues. V was pared by 1 base and J by 6 bases, with 7 bases between. Germline lookup yields CDR1 SGHTA and CDR2 FQGNSA. The CDR3 sequence is CASSLEWFNEQFF. CDR3 DNA: TGTGCCAGCAGCTTAGAATGGTTCAATGAGCAGTTCTTC.